The sample holds one count of the clone carrying this T cell receptor beta chain. This specimen comes from a study of blood T cell repertoires in COVID-19. Study in general: From the United States, Italy and Spain came samples of acute and convalescent COVID-19.

Clones were sequenced by immunoSEQ multiplex PCR, and TCRdb holds only the in-frame ones, with some missing. Found here are roughly 250,000 clones, 81% of them singletons; the top ten hold 2.5% to 3%. There are 13 residues in the CDR3. The germline CDR1 and CDR2 sequences are SQVTM and ANQGSEA. With 7 bases clipped from V and 0 bases from J, the junction kept 6 bases outside the gene matches. The chain couples TRBV29-1 to TRBJ2-7, with 7 bases identical to TRBD1. This sequence was found in a woman in her fifties or sixties with active or convalescent COVID-19. The source material was peripheral blood. CDR3 in DNA: TGCAGCGCCCAGGGACAGAGCTCCTACGAGCAGTACTTC. As protein: CSAQGQSSYEQYF.